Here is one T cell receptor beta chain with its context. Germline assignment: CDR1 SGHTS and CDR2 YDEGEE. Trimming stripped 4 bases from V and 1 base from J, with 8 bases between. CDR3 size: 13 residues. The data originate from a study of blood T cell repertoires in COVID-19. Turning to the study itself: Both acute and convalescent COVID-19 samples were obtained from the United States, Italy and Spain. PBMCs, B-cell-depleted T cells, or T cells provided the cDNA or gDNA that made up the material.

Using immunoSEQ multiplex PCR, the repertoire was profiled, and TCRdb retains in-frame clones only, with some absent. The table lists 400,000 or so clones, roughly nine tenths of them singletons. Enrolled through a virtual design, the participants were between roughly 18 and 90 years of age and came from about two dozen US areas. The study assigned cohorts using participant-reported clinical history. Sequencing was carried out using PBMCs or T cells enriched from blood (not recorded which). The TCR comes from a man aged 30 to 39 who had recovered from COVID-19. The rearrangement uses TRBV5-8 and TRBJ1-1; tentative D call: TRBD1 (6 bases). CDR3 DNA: TGTGCCAGCAGCCCGGGACAGAACACTGAAGCTTTCTTT. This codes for CASSPGQNTEAFF.